These T cell receptor beta chains were read from a single sample in a study of blood T cell repertoires in COVID-19. The data were produced by immunoSEQ multiplex PCR, yet TCRdb's version contains in-frame clones alone and is incomplete. The sample has about 150,000 clones; more than 75% are singletons. Material: peripheral blood. The source is a human donor with acute or convalescent COVID-19. The donor label of this sample is uncertain. CDR3s include the opening cysteine and the closing phenylalanine or tryptophan. The D gene is left open where the match is weak. Only some rows state a clone size, as once, few, many or a class for expanded clones.

-	TRBV6-1	-	TRBJ1-5	TGTGCCAGCAGTGAAGAAGGGGTCGGCAATCAGCCCCAGCATTTT	CASSEEGVGNQPQHF
-	TRBV7-9	-	TRBJ2-5	TGTGCCAGCAGCTTATGGGCAGGGGAGGAGACCCAGTACTTC	CASSLWAGEETQYF
TRBD2	TRBV4-3	-	TRBJ2-3	TGCGCCAGCAGCCAAGGGGCGTGGAGCGGGGTTACAGATACGCAGTATTTT	CASSQGAWSGVTDTQYF
TRBD1	TRBV6-2/TRBV6-3	-	TRBJ1-5	TGTGCCAGCAGTGGACAGGGGGCGCGGAGAAGCAATCAGCCCCAGCATTTT	CASSGQGARRSNQPQHF
-	TRBV19	-	TRBJ2-3	TGTGCCAGCAGGGACATACCCCAAGATACGCAGTATTTT	CASRDIPQDTQYF
TRBD1	TRBV11-2	-	TRBJ1-2	TGTGCCAGCAGCTTATCAGGGGGCGTAGCTGGTGGATACACCTTC	CASSLSGGVAGGYTF
-	TRBV24-1	-	TRBJ2-1	TGTGCCACCAGTGGGCCCAGCGGATACAATGAGCAGTTCTTC	CATSGPSGYNEQFF
TRBD1	TRBV7-9	-	TRBJ1-4	TGTGCCAGCAGCTTCGGACAGGGGGCGGAGGAAAAACTGTTTTTT	CASSFGQGAEEKLFF
-	TRBV7-6	-	TRBJ2-1	TGTGCCAGCAGCTTAGAAACGGGGGTTTACAATGAGCAGTTCTTC	CASSLETGVYNEQFF
-	TRBV2	-	TRBJ1-1	TGTGCCAGCAGTGAAGGGGGAGGCACTGAAGCTTTCTTT	CASSEGGGTEAFF
-	TRBV28	few	TRBJ1-5	TGTGCCAGCAGTTGGGCGGGTATGGGCCAGCCCCAGCATTTT	CASSWAGMGQPQHF
TRBD1	TRBV19	once	TRBJ1-3	TGTGCCAGTAGTATCGGGACAGGCTCTGGAAACACCATATATTTT	CASSIGTGSGNTIYF
-	TRBV6-4	-	TRBJ2-3	TGTGCCAGCAGTGACTCGAGTAGGAGCGGAGATACGCAGTATTTT	CASSDSSRSGDTQYF
-	TRBV2	once	TRBJ1-2	TGTGCCAGCAGTGATTCTTGGGCAGCAATCACCTTC	CASSDSWAAITF
TRBD1	TRBV27	-	TRBJ2-2	TGTGCCAGCACCCCGGACAGGGGATATACCGGGGAGCTGTTTTTT	CASTPDRGYTGELFF
TRBD1	TRBV15	-	TRBJ1-1	TGTGCCACCAGCAGGGGGGGGACAGGGAGCACTGAAGCTTTCTTT	CATSRGGTGSTEAFF
-	TRBV5-4	-	TRBJ1-1	TGTGCCAGCAGCTTGAAAGCGCGGGTTGGATCTGAAGCTTTCTTT	CASSLKARVGSEAFF
TRBD2	TRBV7-2	-	TRBJ2-5	TGTGCCAGCAGCTTGCGCCCGACTAGCGGATGGGAGACCCAGTACTTC	CASSLRPTSGWETQYF
TRBD2	TRBV27	once	TRBJ2-2	TGTGCCAGCAGTCAACCGGGACTAGCGGCCGGGGAGCTGTTTTTT	CASSQPGLAAGELFF
-	TRBV12-3/TRBV12-4	-	TRBJ1-4	TGTGCCAGCAGTTCTGTGGGAGGTGAAAAACTGTTTTTT	CASSSVGGEKLFF
TRBD1	TRBV12-3/TRBV12-4	-	TRBJ1-6	TGTGCCACCCGACAGGGAGGATCACCCCTCCACTTT	CATRQGGSPLHF
TRBD1	TRBV18	-	TRBJ1-6	TGTGCCAGCTCGCCCGAAGGGACAGGGGGCTATTCACCCCTCCACTTT	CASSPEGTGGYSPLHF
TRBD1	TRBV15	-	TRBJ2-1	TGTGCCACCAGCAGCCCCGGGACAGTCGGTGTGAATGAGCAGTTCTTC	CATSSPGTVGVNEQFF
TRBD1	TRBV28	-	TRBJ2-7	TGTGCCAGCATCCGGGACAGTACCTACGAGCAGTACTTC	CASIRDSTYEQYF
-	TRBV19	-	TRBJ1-1	TGTGCCAGTAGTATAGGGCTGCAGAGCGCTGAAGCTTTCTTT	CASSIGLQSAEAFF
-	TRBV6-1	-	TRBJ1-5	TGTGCCAGCAGTGAAATCGCGACAACATATAGCAATCAGCCCCAGCATTTT	CASSEIATTYSNQPQHF
-	TRBV18	once	TRBJ1-2	TGTGCCAGCTCACCACTGGGGCAGGGGTTGGATGGCTACACCTTC	CASSPLGQGLDGYTF
-	TRBV29-1	-	TRBJ2-3	TGCAGCGTTGAGACAGGGAGGAACACAGATACGCAGTATTTT	CSVETGRNTDTQYF